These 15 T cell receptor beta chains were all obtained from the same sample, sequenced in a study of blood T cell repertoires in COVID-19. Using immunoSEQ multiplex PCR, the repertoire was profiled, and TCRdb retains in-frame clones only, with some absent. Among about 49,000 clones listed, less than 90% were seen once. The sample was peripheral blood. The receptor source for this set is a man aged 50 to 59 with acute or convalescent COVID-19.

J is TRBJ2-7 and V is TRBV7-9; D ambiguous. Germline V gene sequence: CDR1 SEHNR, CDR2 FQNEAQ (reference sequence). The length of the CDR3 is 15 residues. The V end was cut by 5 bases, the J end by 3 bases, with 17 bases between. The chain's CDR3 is CASSQGARQYYEQYF. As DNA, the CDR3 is TGTGCCAGCAGCCAAGGAGCACGCCAATACTACGAGCAGTACTTC.

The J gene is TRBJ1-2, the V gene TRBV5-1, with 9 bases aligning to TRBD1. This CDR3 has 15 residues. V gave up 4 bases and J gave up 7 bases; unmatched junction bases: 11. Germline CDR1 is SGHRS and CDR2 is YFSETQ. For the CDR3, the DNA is TGCGCCAGCAGCCCCTTTATACAGGGGGCGCGTGGCTACACCTTC. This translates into CASSPFIQGARGYTF.

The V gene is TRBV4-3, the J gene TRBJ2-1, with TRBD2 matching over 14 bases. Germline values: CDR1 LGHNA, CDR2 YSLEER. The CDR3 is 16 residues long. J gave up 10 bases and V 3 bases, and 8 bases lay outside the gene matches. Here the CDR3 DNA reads TGCGCCAGCAGCCAGTTGGGACTAGCGGGAGTGGGGGAGCAGTTCTTC. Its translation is CASSQLGLAGVGEQFF.

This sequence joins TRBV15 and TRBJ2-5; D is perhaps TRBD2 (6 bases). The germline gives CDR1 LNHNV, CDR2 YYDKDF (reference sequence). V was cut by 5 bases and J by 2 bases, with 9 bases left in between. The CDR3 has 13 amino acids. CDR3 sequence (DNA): TGTGCCACCAGCGGGGGGTATCAAGAGACCCAGTACTTC. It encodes CATSGGYQETQYF.

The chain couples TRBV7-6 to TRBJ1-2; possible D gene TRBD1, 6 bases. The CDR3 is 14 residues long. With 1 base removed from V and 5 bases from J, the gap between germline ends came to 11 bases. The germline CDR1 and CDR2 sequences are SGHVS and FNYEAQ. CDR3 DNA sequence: TGTGCCAGCAGCTTAGGGGGGCCAGCTTATGGCTACACCTTC. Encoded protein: CASSLGGPAYGYTF.

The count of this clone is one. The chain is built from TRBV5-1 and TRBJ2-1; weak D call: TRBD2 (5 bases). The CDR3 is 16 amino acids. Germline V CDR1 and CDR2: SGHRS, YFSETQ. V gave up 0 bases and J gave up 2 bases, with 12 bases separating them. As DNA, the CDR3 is TGCGCCAGCAGCTTGGATGGGGAGATCACCTACAATGAGCAGTTCTTC. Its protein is CASSLDGEITYNEQFF.

Here the CDR3 DNA reads TGTGCCAGCAGGGCGCGGGAGGGCTATGAGCAGTTCTTC. This gives the protein CASRAREGYEQFF. The chain combines TRBV28 with TRBJ2-1; 9 bases match TRBD2. The germline V gene encodes CDR1 MDHEN and CDR2 SYDVKM. The trim removed 6 bases at V and 8 bases at J, leaving 5 bases unmatched. CDR3 length equals 13 residues. Using reference TRBV28 and TRBJ2-1 for the parts outside the CDR3, the full variable domain is DVKVTQSSRYLVKRTGEKVFLECVQDMDHENMFWYRQDPGLGLRLIYFSYDVKMKEKGDIPEGYSVSREKKERFSLILESASTNQTSMYLCASRAREGYEQFFGPGTRLTVL.

The CDR3 sequence: CASSQEGATDTQYF. The CDR3 DNA reads as TGTGCCAGCAGCCAGGAGGGGGCAACAGATACGCAGTATTTT. This chain connects TRBV27 to TRBJ2-3; D may be TRBD1 (7 bases). Between the trimmed V and J ends, which lost 6 bases and 3 bases, there was a span of 13 bases. This CDR3 spans 14 amino acids. The V gene's germline CDR1 is MNHEY and CDR2 SMNVEV (reference sequence).

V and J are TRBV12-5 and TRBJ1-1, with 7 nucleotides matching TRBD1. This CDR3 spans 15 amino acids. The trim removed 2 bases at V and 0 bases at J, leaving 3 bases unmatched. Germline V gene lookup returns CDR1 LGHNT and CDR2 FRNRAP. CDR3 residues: CASGLYGTVNTEAFF. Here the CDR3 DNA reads TGTGCTAGTGGTTTGTACGGGACAGTGAACACTGAAGCTTTCTTT.

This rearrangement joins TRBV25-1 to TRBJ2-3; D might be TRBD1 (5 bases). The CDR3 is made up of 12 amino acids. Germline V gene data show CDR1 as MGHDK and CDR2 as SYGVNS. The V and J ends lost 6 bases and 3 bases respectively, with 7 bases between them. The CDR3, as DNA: TGTGCCAGCAGGACAGCAACAGATACGCAGTATTTT. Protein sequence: CASRTATDTQYF.

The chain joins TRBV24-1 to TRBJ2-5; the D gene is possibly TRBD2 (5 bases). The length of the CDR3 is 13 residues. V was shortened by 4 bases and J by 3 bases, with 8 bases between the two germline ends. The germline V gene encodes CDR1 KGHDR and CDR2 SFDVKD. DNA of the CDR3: TGTGCCACCAGTGACTCGGGGAAAGAGACCCAGTACTTC. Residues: CATSDSGKETQYF.

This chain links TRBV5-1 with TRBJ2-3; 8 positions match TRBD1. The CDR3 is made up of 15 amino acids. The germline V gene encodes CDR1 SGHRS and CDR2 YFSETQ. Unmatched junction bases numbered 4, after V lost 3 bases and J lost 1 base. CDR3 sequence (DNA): TGCGCCAGCAGCTCGGGACAGGCTGGCACAGATACGCAGTATTTT. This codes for CASSSGQAGTDTQYF.

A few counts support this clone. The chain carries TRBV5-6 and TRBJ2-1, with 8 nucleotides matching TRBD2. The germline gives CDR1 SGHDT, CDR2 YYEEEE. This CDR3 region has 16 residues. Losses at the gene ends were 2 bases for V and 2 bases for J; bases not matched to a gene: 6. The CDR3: CASSFQRELAYNEQFF. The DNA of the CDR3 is TGTGCCAGCAGCTTTCAGCGGGAGCTAGCCTACAATGAGCAGTTCTTC. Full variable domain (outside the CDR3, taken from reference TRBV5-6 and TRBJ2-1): DAGVTQSPTHLIKTRGQQVTLRCSPKSGHDTVSWYQQALGQGPQFIFQYYEEEERQRGNFPDRFSGHQFPNYSSELNVNALLLGDSALYLCASSFQRELAYNEQFFGPGTRLTVL.

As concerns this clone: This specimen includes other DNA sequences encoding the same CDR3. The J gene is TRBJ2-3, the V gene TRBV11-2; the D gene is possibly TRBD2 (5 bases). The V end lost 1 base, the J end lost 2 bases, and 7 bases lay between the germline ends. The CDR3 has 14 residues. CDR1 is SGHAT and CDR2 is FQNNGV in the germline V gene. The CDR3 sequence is CASSLGGPTDTQYF. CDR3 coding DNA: TGTGCCAGCAGCTTAGGAGGGCCCACAGATACGCAGTATTTT.

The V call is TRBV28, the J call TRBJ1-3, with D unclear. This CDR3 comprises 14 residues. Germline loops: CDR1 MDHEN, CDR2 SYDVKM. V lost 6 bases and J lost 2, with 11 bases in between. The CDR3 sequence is CASRRVEAGNTIYF. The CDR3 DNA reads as TGTGCCAGCAGGAGGGTGGAGGCTGGAAACACCATATATTTT.